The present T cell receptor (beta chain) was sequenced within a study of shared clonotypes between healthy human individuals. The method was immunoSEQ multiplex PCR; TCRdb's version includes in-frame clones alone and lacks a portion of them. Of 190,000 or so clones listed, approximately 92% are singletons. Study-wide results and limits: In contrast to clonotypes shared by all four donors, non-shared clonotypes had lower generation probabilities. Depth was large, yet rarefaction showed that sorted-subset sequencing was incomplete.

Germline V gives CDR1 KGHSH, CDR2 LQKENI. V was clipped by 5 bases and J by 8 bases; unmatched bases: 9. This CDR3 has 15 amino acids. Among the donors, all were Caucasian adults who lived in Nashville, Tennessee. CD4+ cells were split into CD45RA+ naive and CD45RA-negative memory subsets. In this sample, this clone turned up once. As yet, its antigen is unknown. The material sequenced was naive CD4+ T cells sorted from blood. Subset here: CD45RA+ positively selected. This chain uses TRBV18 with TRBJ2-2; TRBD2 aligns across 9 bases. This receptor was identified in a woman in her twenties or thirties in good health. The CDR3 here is CASSFGLATTGELFF. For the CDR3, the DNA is TGTGCCAGCTCATTCGGACTAGCGACGACAGGGGAGCTGTTTTTT.